This T cell receptor (beta chain) was observed in a study of chemoradiotherapy in HPV16-positive cancers. TCRdb's table, derived via immunoSEQ multiplex PCR, lists solely in-frame clones and lacks some. This sample has approximately 10,000 clones, with more than 70% found just once. The CDR3 is 13 amino acids. Deletions cut 2 bases from V and 7 bases from J, with 11 bases between. Germline V gene sequence: CDR1 KGHSH, CDR2 LQKENI. General study results and limits: Functional assays defining HPV-specific T cells used only a couple of HPV16-positive patients. For HPV16-positive patients, expanding HPV-responsive T cells associated with longer recurrence-free survival.

About this clone itself: The target antigen is unknown.

This specimen was acquired from a patient who underwent chemoradiotherapy. This sequence originates from a human donor with HPV-associated anogenital cancer. V gene TRBV18 combines with J gene TRBJ1-2, with D maybe TRBD1 (6 bases). The CDR3 loop is CASSPIQGGGYTF. As DNA, the CDR3 is TGTGCCAGCTCACCAATACAGGGTGGTGGCTACACCTTC.